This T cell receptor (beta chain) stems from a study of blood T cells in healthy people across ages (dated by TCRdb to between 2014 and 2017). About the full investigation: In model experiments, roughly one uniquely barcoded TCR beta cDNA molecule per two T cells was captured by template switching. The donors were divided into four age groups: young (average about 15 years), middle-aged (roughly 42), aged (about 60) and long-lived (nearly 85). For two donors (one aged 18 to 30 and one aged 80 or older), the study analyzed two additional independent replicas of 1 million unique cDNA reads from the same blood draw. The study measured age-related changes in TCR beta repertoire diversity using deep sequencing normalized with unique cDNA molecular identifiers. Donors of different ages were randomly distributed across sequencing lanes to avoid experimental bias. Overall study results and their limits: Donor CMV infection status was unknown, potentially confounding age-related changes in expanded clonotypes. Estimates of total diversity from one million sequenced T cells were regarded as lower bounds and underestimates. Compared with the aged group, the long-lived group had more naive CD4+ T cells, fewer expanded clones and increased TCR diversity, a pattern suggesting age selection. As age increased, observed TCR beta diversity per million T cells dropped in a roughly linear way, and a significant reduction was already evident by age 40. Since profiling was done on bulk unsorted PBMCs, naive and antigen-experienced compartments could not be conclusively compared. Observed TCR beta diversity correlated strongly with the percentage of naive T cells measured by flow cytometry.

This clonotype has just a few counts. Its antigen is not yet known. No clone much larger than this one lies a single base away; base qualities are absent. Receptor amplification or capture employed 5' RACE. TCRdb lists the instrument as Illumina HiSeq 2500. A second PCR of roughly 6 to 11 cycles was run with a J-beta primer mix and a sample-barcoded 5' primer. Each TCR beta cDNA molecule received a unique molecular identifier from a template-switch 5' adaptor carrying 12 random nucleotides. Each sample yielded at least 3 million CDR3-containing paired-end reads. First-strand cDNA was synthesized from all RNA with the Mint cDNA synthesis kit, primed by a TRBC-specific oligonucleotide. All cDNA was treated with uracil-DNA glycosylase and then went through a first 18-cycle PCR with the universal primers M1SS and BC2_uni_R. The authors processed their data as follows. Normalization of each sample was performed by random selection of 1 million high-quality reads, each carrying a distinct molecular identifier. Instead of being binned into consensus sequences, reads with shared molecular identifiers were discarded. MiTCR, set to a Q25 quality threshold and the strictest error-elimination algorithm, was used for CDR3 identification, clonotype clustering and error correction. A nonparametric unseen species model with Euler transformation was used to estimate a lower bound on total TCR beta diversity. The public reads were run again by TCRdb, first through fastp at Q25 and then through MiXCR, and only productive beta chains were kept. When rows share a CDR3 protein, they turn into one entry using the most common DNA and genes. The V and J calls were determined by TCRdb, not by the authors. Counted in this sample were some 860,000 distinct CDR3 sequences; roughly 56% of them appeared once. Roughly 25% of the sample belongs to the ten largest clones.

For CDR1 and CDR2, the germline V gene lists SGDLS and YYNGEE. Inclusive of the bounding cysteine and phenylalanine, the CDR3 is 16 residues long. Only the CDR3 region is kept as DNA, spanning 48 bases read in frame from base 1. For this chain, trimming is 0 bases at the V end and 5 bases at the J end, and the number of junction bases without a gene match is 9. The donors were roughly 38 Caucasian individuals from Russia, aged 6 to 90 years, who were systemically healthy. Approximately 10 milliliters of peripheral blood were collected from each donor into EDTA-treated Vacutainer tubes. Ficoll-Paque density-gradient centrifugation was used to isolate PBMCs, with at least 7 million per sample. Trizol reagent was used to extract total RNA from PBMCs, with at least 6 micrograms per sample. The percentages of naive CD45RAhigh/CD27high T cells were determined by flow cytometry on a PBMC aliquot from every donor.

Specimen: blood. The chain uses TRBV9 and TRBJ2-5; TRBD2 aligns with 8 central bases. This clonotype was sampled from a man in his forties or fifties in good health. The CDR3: CASSVESRTSMETQYF. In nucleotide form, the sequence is TGTGCCAGCAGCGTAGAATCACGGACTAGCATGGAGACCCAGTACTTC. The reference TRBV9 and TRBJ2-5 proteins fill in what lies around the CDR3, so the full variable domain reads DSGVTQTPKHLITATGQRVTLRCSPRSGDLSVYWYQQSLDQGLQFLIQYYNGEERAKGNILERFSAQQFPDLHSELNLSSLELGDSALYFCASSVESRTSMETQYFGPGTRLLVL.